Listed below are T cell receptor beta chains from one sample, sequenced in a study of human T cells and chemical hapten exposure. One entry per CDR3 protein, called by TCRdb with MiXCR from the RACE reads. This table holds tens of thousands of distinct CDR3 sequences, roughly 11% found once. The sequencing used whole blood, collected in connection with sensitization to the hapten diphenylcyclopropenone (DPC). The receptors were sampled from a middle-aged woman with alopecia areata. Some clones in this sample may be carry-over from other donors' samples. Both conserved end residues are part of each CDR3.

v_gene	j_gene	CDR3aa
TRBV11-2	TRBJ2-3	CASSLGVAWDTQYF
TRBV28	TRBJ2-1	CASSSLKTGLRNEQFF
TRBV7-8	TRBJ1-2	CASSLDVGNYGYTF
TRBV12-3/TRBV12-4	TRBJ2-7	CASSRRRSHYEQYF
TRBV10-3	TRBJ1-3	CATTGATGNTIYF
TRBV29-1	TRBJ2-7	CSVLELDAYEQYF
TRBV12-3/TRBV12-4	TRBJ2-3	CASSLQGSTDTQYF
TRBV20-1	TRBJ1-5	CSARAGTSYSNQPQHF
TRBV7-6	TRBJ2-3	CASSLGMRGDTQYF
TRBV29-1	TRBJ2-2	CSVPRGQVTGELFF
TRBV5-1	TRBJ2-7	CASSFQGGHEQYF
TRBV29-1	TRBJ1-6	CSVEGDADNSPLHF
TRBV4-1	TRBJ2-1	CASSQEELAGGPRNEQFF
TRBV25-1	TRBJ2-7	CASSLPDLPNEQYF
TRBV25-1	TRBJ1-1	CASSPTGLNTEAFF
TRBV9	TRBJ2-2	CASTNRGADTGELFF
TRBV11-2	TRBJ1-1	CASSSLMNTEAFF
TRBV5-1	TRBJ2-3	CASRLGSGSTDTQYF
TRBV29-1	TRBJ2-5	CSVEGGRRRETQYF
TRBV29-1	TRBJ1-1	CSVNGGRGTEAFF
TRBV28	TRBJ2-7	CASKGQGAREQYF
TRBV18	TRBJ2-5	CASSPPTRHETQYF
TRBV10-2	TRBJ2-7	CASTSVGLARTFTSPSESSYEQYF
TRBV12-3/TRBV12-4	TRBJ2-7	CASKQGWNEQYF
TRBV27	TRBJ1-1	CASSSGTATEAFF
TRBV4-3	TRBJ1-6	CASSQDGRRGDSPLHF
TRBV12-3/TRBV12-4	TRBJ1-5	CASSLSEITGNQPQHF
TRBV11-2	TRBJ2-3	CASSSGLAGVITDTQYF
TRBV10-2	TRBJ1-2	CASSESGQTYGYTF
TRBV29-1	TRBJ1-1	CSVYRVGGEAFF
TRBV28	TRBJ2-3	CASSFGGASTDTQYF
TRBV29-1	TRBJ2-1	CSAHGLAGGRFF
TRBV29-1	TRBJ1-2	CSVLESRYGYTF
TRBV12-3/TRBV12-4	TRBJ1-6	CASSLMGDSPLHF
TRBV11-3	TRBJ2-7	CASSLAPGSDYEQYF
TRBV7-9	TRBJ2-7	CASSLGRGGDSYEQYF